The text below deals with one T cell receptor beta chain. Its target is unknown. Assay: immunoSEQ multiplex PCR; the TCRdb copy retains only in-frame clones and omits some. The data hold about 91,000 clones, with 87% observed a single time. This sample stems from a study of OX40 agonist ivuxolimab in advanced cancers. Findings and caveats of the study: By week 6 at 0.1 to 3.0 mg/kg, blood CD4+ and CD8+ T cells had expanded clonally.

Collection of blood occurred at baseline, at cycle 4 day 1, and at cycle 7 day 1. V lost 4 bases to trimming and J lost 0 bases, with 12 bases between them. This CDR3 contains 15 residues. Germline V gene data show CDR1 as SGHAT and CDR2 as FQNNGV. The chain carries TRBV11-2 and TRBJ1-1, with a weak D call TRBD1 (6 bases). The sample was CD4+ or CD8+ T cells sorted from blood, taken in a trial of the OX40 agonist ivuxolimab. This sequence originates from an adult with an advanced solid tumor such as melanoma, head and neck, liver or kidney cancer. CDR3 DNA sequence: TGTGCCAGCAGCTCGATGACAGGTATGAACACTGAAGCTTTCTTT. The encoded protein is CASSSMTGMNTEAFF.